Listed below are T cell receptor beta chains from one sample, sequenced in a study of blood T cell repertoires in COVID-19. The assay was immunoSEQ multiplex PCR, and TCRdb's table has in-frame clones only and misses some. The data show about 140,000 clones, around 90% seen once. Sequencing was done on a sample of peripheral blood. The receptors were gathered from a woman aged 50 to 65 with acute or convalescent COVID-19. The CDR3 runs from the conserved cysteine through the conserved F or W. The D gene is left open where the match is weak. Size values are once, few and many counts, or a class for expanded clones, and some rows have none.

J gene,V gene,D gene,clone size,CDR3 protein,CDR3 DNA
TRBJ2-1,TRBV4-1,-,-,CASSHGQADPYNEQFF,TGCGCCAGCAGCCATGGGCAGGCCGATCCCTACAATGAGCAGTTCTTC
TRBJ1-5,TRBV10-3,-,-,CAISDAGTSHQPQHF,TGTGCCATCAGTGACGCCGGGACAAGCCATCAGCCCCAGCATTTT
TRBJ2-3,TRBV12-3/TRBV12-4,-,-,CASSSLENTQYF,TGTGCCAGCAGTTCCCTTGAGAACACGCAGTATTTT
TRBJ2-7,TRBV7-9,-,-,CASSRSSEQYF,TGTGCCAGCAGCCGGAGCTCCGAGCAGTACTTC
TRBJ2-1,TRBV15,-,-,CATSASGRSYNEQFF,TGTGCCACCAGCGCCAGCGGTCGCTCCTACAATGAGCAGTTCTTC
TRBJ1-6,TRBV7-9,-,-,CASSRDELLPPLHF,TGTGCCAGCAGTCGAGACGAGCTACTACCACCCCTCCACTTT
TRBJ1-4,TRBV13,TRBD1,-,CASSLSLGQVTTNEKLFF,TGTGCCAGCAGCTTAAGTCTCGGACAGGTGACAACTAATGAAAAACTGTTTTTT
TRBJ1-1,TRBV9,TRBD1,-,CASSAGARQGGTEAFF,TGTGCCAGCAGCGCTGGTGCAAGACAGGGGGGGACTGAAGCTTTCTTT
TRBJ2-7,TRBV3-1/TRBV3-2,-,-,CASSQGPGPYEQYF,TGTGCCAGCAGCCAGGGGCCGGGCCCCTACGAGCAGTACTTC
TRBJ2-7,TRBV18,-,-,CASSPGLSYEQYF,TGTGCCAGCTCACCGGGACTTTCCTACGAGCAGTACTTC
TRBJ1-4,TRBV5-1,-,-,CASSLGQLEKLFF,TGCGCCAGCAGCTTGGGACAGCTTGAAAAACTGTTTTTT
TRBJ2-1,TRBV9,TRBD2,once,CASSVTSGSFNEQFF,TGTGCCAGCAGCGTAACTAGCGGGAGCTTCAATGAGCAGTTCTTC
TRBJ1-5,TRBV7-6,-,-,CASSPSRGINQPQHF,TGTGCCAGCAGCCCATCGCGGGGAATTAATCAGCCCCAGCATTTT
TRBJ1-5,TRBV28,-,once,CASSLGLQRRSNQPQHF,TGTGCCAGCAGTTTAGGTCTGCAAAGGAGGAGCAATCAGCCCCAGCATTTT
TRBJ2-5,TRBV6-5,-,-,CASSPGTSQETQYF,TGTGCCAGCAGTCCCGGGACTTCTCAAGAGACCCAGTACTTC
TRBJ2-5,TRBV19,-,-,CASSITGLQETQYF,TGTGCCAGTAGTATAACAGGATTACAAGAGACCCAGTACTTC
TRBJ1-1,TRBV7-9,-,few,CASSLAGRSAEAFF,TGTGCCAGCAGCTTAGCAGGGAGATCAGCTGAAGCTTTCTTT
TRBJ1-6,TRBV6-5,TRBD1,-,CASSFQDRPNSPLHF,TGTGCCAGCAGTTTTCAGGACAGGCCTAATTCACCCCTCCACTTT
TRBJ1-1,TRBV4-1,-,once,CASSPETGNTEAFF,TGCGCCAGCAGCCCCGAGACAGGGAACACTGAAGCTTTCTTT
TRBJ1-4,TRBV10-1,-,-,CASIAPVPGNEKLFF,TGCGCCAGCATTGCCCCAGTGCCCGGGAATGAAAAACTGTTTTTT
TRBJ1-6,TRBV28,-,-,CASSLGQNSPLHF,TGTGCCAGCAGTTTAGGGCAGAATTCACCCCTCCACTTT
TRBJ2-7,TRBV5-1,TRBD2,-,CASSLDGTSGRTYEQYF,TGCGCCAGCAGCTTGGATGGGACTAGCGGGAGGACCTACGAGCAGTACTTC
TRBJ2-3,TRBV19,TRBD1,-,CASSMGEGASDTQYF,TGTGCCAGTAGTATGGGTGAGGGGGCCTCAGATACGCAGTATTTT
TRBJ2-1,TRBV7-9,-,-,CASSLARGRRGEQFF,TGTGCCAGCAGCTTAGCGCGGGGGCGTCGTGGTGAGCAGTTCTTC
TRBJ2-5,TRBV2,TRBD1,-,CASTDRVEETQYF,TGTGCCAGCACAGACAGGGTTGAAGAGACCCAGTACTTC
TRBJ2-7,TRBV7-2,TRBD2,-,CASSSLAGVDEQYF,TGTGCCAGCAGCTCACTAGCGGGAGTCGACGAGCAGTACTTC